This T cell receptor beta chain came from a study of human T cells and chemical hapten exposure. Study background: TCR yields per sample varied mostly from small pooled library volume differences.

Each cDNA molecule in the library carried unique molecular identifiers. TCRdb itself ran the RACE reads through MiXCR, one entry per CDR3 protein. The sample holds tens of thousands of distinct CDR3 sequences, over 8% seen once. In its sample, this clonotype was seen many times. What it binds is unknown. The length of the CDR3 is 17 residues. The ends lost 6 bases at V and 5 bases at J; junction bases unmatched: 14. Germline V gene sequence: CDR1 ENHRY, CDR2 SYGVKD. Time point of the sample: healthy volunteer bleed at 2 weeks. Extraction of total RNA was performed on unfractionated whole blood. Overall study results and limits: Those TCRs sitting above 1 in 1000 frequency stayed the same with DPC sensitization.

Input material: whole blood. This receptor was obtained from a female donor in good health. Some clones in this sample may be carry-over from other donors' samples. The rearrangement joins TRBV10-3 to TRBJ2-2, with TRBD1 identical over 8 bases. CDR3 sequence (DNA): TGTGCCATCAGGAGCTCCCAGGGGGCGCTTTGGACCGGGGAGCTGTTTTTT. Translation: CAIRSSQGALWTGELFF.